The 27 T cell receptor beta chains listed next were all sequenced from one sample in a study of monozygotic twins with inflammatory bowel disease. TCRdb derives one entry per CDR3 protein from the 5' RACE reads, leaving out DNA. The sample includes 110,000 to 150,000 distinct CDR3 sequences. The material sequenced was blood. The receptors come from a human donor with ulcerative colitis or Crohn's disease, or a healthy co-twin of an affected twin (not recorded which).

V usage is TRBV12-3 or TRBV12-4 and J usage is TRBJ1-1; TCRdb's D call of TRBD1 is untestable without DNA. CDR3 length equals 15 residues. CDR3: CASILRPRVNTEAFF.

This chain uses TRBV3-1 with TRBJ2-7. Germline CDR1 reads LGHDT; CDR2 reads YNNKEL (reference sequence). The CDR3 consists of 11 residues. The CDR3 spells CASSLFSEQYF.

The rearrangement links TRBV6-1 to TRBJ2-3; with no DNA, the TCRdb D assignment of TRBD1 cannot be verified. In germline, CDR1 is MNHNS, CDR2 SASEGT. This CDR3 is built from 14 residues. This CDR3 reads CASRHQGSTDTQYF.

The chain is built from TRBV4-2 and TRBJ1-3. Germline CDR1 is LGHNA and CDR2 is YNFKEQ. The CDR3 has 20 residues. CDR3 protein: CASSQDLRTDPTTSGNTIYF.

The chain is built from TRBV29-1 and TRBJ1-2; without DNA, the TCRdb call of TRBD1 cannot be checked. The CDR3 has 12 residues. CDR1 is SQVTM, CDR2 ANQGSEA, per germline. The CDR3 reads CSVPLTGLGYTF. The entire variable domain, with the rest obtained from reference TRBV29-1 and TRBJ1-2, is as follows: SAVISQKPSRDICQRGTSLTIQCQVDSQVTMMFWYRQQPGQSLTLIATANQGSEATYESGFVIDKFPISRPNLTFSTLTVSNMSPEDSSIYLCSVPLTGLGYTFGSGTRLTVV.

This chain connects TRBV6-2 or TRBV6-3 to TRBJ2-1. The CDR3 contains 15 residues. CDR1 and CDR2 (germline): MNHEY, SVGEGT. CDR3 amino acids: CASTLLPDGYNEQFF.

The V gene is TRBV7-9, the J gene TRBJ1-6; TCRdb lists TRBD1, though no DNA is available to test this call. The CDR3 totals 15 residues. Germline-derived CDR1 and CDR2 are SEHNR and FQNEAQ (reference sequence). This CDR3 reads CASSAQGGSNSPLHF.

The chain carries TRBV6-5 and TRBJ2-2; TCRdb lists TRBD2, though no DNA is available to test this call. The CDR3 loop spans 15 amino acids. Germline CDR1 is MNHEY and CDR2 is SVGAGI. The CDR3 reads CASSSVAANTGELFF.

The CDR3: CRLFSGQGAKMGGTEAFF. The chain uses TRBV20-1 and TRBJ1-1; TCRdb selects TRBD1, and the lack of DNA leaves this call unchecked. Germline V gene lookup returns CDR1 DFQATT and CDR2 SNEGSKA (reference sequence). This CDR3 is built from 18 residues.

The chain joins TRBV12-3 or TRBV12-4 to TRBJ2-3; the D call of TRBD2 rests on TCRdb alone, since no DNA is present to check it. The CDR3 runs 16 residues. The CDR3 loop reads CASSPVGETIADTQYF.

The J gene is TRBJ1-2, the V gene TRBV6-5. The germline CDR1 and CDR2 sequences are MNHEY and SVGAGI. The CDR3 sequence is 14 residues long. The CDR3 reads CASSYLGDYYGYTF.

The rearrangement links TRBV12-3 or TRBV12-4 to TRBJ2-3; TCRdb calls TRBD2, which cannot be checked without DNA. CDR3 length equals 15 residues. The CDR3 region is CASSSAGGFVDTQYF.

The V gene is TRBV9, the J gene TRBJ1-3. The germline V gene encodes CDR1 SGDLS and CDR2 YYNGEE. The CDR3 totals 15 residues. CDR3 amino acids: CASSGFFGSGNTIYF.

V is TRBV19 and J is TRBJ2-1; checking the TCRdb D call of TRBD1 is not possible without DNA. The V gene's germline CDR1 is LNHDA and CDR2 SQIVND (reference sequence). This CDR3 region has 13 residues. CDR3 sequence: CASSRTRYNEQFF.

This sequence joins TRBV28 and TRBJ2-3; with no DNA, the TCRdb D assignment of TRBD2 cannot be verified. CDR1 MDHEN and CDR2 SYDVKM come from the germline V gene. The CDR3 has 14 residues. CDR3: CASRGEGGTDTQYF.

V and J are TRBV12-3 or TRBV12-4 and TRBJ1-4. This CDR3 comprises 14 residues. The CDR3 sequence is CASSLRETNEKLFF.

The V gene is TRBV6-2 or TRBV6-3, the J gene TRBJ1-2; TCRdb designates TRBD1, a call that cannot be tested without DNA. CDR3 length: 13 amino acids. Germline V lookup: CDR1 MNHEY, CDR2 SVGEGT. The CDR3 spells CASSPEGNYGYTF.

The chain has TRBV4-2 and TRBJ2-1; the TRBD2 assignment by TCRdb is unverifiable without DNA. The CDR3 has 20 residues. Germline V gives CDR1 LGHNA, CDR2 YNFKEQ. The CDR3 sequence: CASSLLGLAGGISSYNEQFF.

The chain joins TRBV20-1 to TRBJ2-1; TCRdb proposes TRBD2, but this gene call is untestable without DNA. CDR3 length: 17 amino acids. The germline V gene encodes CDR1 DFQATT and CDR2 SNEGSKA (reference sequence). CDR3 loop: CSARDLSAAAGGNEQFF.

The CDR3 sequence: CASSFISTNEKLFF. The chain combines TRBV28 with TRBJ1-4. This CDR3 has 14 residues. Germline V gene lookup returns CDR1 MDHEN and CDR2 SYDVKM.

The chain uses TRBV5-1 and TRBJ1-4; TCRdb lists TRBD1, though no DNA is available to test this call. The CDR3 spans 14 residues. Per the germline V gene, CDR1 is SGHRS and CDR2 is YFSETQ. The CDR3 spells CASTVSGAGEKLFF.

The CDR3 loop reads CASSLGGQAGTEAFF. V is TRBV5-1 and J is TRBJ1-1; the D call from TCRdb, TRBD1, cannot be confirmed without DNA. The CDR3 length is 15 residues. Germline CDR1 reads SGHRS; CDR2 reads YFSETQ.

The genes are TRBV12-3 or TRBV12-4 and TRBJ1-5; TCRdb lists TRBD1, though no DNA is available to test this call. The CDR3 extends over 13 amino acids. The CDR3 sequence is CASRQGYNQPQHF.

The V gene is TRBV5-1, the J gene TRBJ1-2; no DNA is available, so the TRBD1 call from TCRdb remains unchecked. This CDR3 comprises 13 residues. CDR1 SGHRS and CDR2 YFSETQ come from the germline V gene. This CDR3 reads CASSSDRGHGYTF.

The chain employs TRBV5-1 and TRBJ2-2; with no DNA, the TCRdb D assignment of TRBD1 cannot be verified. Germline CDR1 SGHRS, CDR2 YFSETQ. This CDR3 spans 18 amino acids. The chain's CDR3 is CASRTRTGRFANTGELFF.

The J gene is TRBJ1-1, the V gene TRBV12-3 or TRBV12-4. The CDR3 spans 11 residues. The CDR3 here is CASSFRAEAFF.

This chain uses TRBV20-1 with TRBJ2-3; TCRdb returns TRBD1, unconfirmable since there is no DNA. CDR3 length: 11 residues. Germline CDR1 and CDR2: DFQATT and SNEGSKA (reference sequence). CDR3 loop: CSALGGHTQYF.